Described below is a single T cell receptor beta chain sequence and its context. This record comes from a study of T cell responses to AZD1222 COVID-19 vaccine. Repertoires were generated with immunoSEQ multiplex PCR, while TCRdb's copy carries only in-frame clones and drops some. The sample has about 120,000 clones; 85% to 95% are singletons. The germline V gene encodes CDR1 MNHEY and CDR2 SMNVEV (reference sequence). V was cut by 5 bases and J by 3 bases, with 5 bases left in between. CDR3 length: 11 residues. The TCR originated in an adult who received the AZD1222 COVID-19 vaccine. This specimen was peripheral blood, taken 28 days after the second AZD1222 dose. V gene TRBV27 combines with J gene TRBJ2-7, with D unresolved. This chain's CDR3 is CASSTHYEQYF. The CDR3 DNA reads TGTGCCAGCAGTACCCACTACGAGCAGTACTTC.